Included here is one T cell receptor (beta chain) sequence, with context. Its antigen is undetermined. The CDR3 has 16 residues. The germline gives CDR1 SGHRS, CDR2 YFSETQ. The germline V and J ends were trimmed by 1 base and 10 bases, with 21 bases remaining between them. Pooled samples include second doses given at about 4 or 12 weeks. The data derive from a study of T cell responses to AZD1222 COVID-19 vaccine. General study results and limits: An increase in Spike-specific TCR breadth and depth was observed after two AZD1222 doses. In the spike-specific TCR repertoire, nearly half reportedly target unmutated variant regions. Only 5 to 7 AZD1222 recipients tested seropositive at baseline.

Profiling relied on immunoSEQ multiplex PCR, and the TCRdb table lists in-frame clones only, not all of them. The sample consists of about 86,000 clones, 85% to 90% of them appearing once. This sequence was found in an adult who received the AZD1222 COVID-19 vaccine. This specimen consisted of peripheral blood, obtained 28 days after the second AZD1222 dose. This chain uses TRBV5-1 with TRBJ2-1; maybe TRBD2 (5 bases). The CDR3 loop is CASSLTWEIRGQEQFF. CDR3 DNA: TGCGCCAGCAGCTTGACGTGGGAGATACGGGGTCAGGAGCAGTTCTTC.